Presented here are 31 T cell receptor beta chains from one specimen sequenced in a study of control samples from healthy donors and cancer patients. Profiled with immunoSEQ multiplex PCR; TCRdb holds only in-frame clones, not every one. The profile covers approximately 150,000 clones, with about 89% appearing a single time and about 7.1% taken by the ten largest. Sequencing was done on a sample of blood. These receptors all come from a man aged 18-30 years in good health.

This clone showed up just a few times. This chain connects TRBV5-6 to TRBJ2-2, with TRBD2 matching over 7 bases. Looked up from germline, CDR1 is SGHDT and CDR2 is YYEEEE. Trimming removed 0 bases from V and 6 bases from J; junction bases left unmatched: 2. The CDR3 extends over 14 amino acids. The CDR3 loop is CASSLGLAPGELFF. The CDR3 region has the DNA TGTGCCAGCAGCTTGGGACTAGCTCCCGGGGAGCTGTTTTTT.

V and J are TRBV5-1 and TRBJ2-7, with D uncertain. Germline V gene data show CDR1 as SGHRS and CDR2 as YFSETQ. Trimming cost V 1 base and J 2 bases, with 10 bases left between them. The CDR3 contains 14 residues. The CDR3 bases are TGCGCCAGCAGCTTGCAAGGGTTTCCCTACGAGCAGTACTTC. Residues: CASSLQGFPYEQYF.

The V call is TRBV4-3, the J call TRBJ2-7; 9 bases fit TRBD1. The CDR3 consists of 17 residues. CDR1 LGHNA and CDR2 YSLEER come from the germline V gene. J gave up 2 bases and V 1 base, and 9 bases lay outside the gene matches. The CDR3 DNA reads TGCGCCAGCAGCCAAGGGTTTGCGGGACAGGGTACCTACGAGCAGTACTTC. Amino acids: CASSQGFAGQGTYEQYF.

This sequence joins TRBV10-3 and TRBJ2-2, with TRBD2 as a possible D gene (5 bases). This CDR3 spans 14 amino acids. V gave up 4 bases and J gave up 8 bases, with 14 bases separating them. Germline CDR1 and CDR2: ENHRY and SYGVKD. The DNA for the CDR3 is TGTGCCATCAGTGGTTCTGCCACGGGGGGGGAGCTGTTTTTT. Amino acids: CAISGSATGGELFF.

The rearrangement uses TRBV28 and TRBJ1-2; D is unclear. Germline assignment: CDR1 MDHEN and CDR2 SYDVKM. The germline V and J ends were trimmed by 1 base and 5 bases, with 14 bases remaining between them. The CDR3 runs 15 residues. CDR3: CASSLFGVVGYGYTF. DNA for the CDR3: TGTGCCAGCAGTTTATTCGGGGTAGTCGGGTATGGCTACACCTTC.

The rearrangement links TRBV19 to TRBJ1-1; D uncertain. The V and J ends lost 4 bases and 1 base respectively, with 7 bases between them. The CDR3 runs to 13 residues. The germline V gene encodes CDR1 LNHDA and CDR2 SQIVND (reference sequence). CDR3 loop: CASSTTANTEAFF. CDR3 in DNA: TGTGCCAGTAGTACAACAGCGAACACTGAAGCTTTCTTT.

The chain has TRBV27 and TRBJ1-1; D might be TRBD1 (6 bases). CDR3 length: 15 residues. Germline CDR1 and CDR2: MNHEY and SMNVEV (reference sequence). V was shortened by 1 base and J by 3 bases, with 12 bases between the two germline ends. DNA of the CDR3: TGTGCCAGCAGTTTATTGGGGGCAGGGGACACTGAAGCTTTCTTT. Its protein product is CASSLLGAGDTEAFF.

CDR3 sequence (DNA): TGTGCCAGCAGCCCGGGAAACACTGAAGCTTTCTTT. Amino acids: CASSPGNTEAFF. The chain is built from TRBV3-1 (or the pseudogene TRBV3-2) and TRBJ1-1, with D unresolved. This CDR3 has 12 amino acids. V was clipped by 4 bases and J by 2 bases, with 5 bases between them. CDR1 is LGHDT, CDR2 YNNKEL, per germline (reference sequence).

CDR3 coding DNA: TGTGCCAGCGGTCGGGGGAGGGAGGCTAACTATGGCTACACCTTC. As protein: CASGRGREANYGYTF. The V call is TRBV6-5, the J call TRBJ1-2, with D possibly being TRBD1 (5 bases). V was clipped by 8 bases and J by 0 bases, with 16 bases between them. Germline assignment: CDR1 MNHEY and CDR2 SVGAGI. This CDR3 is built from 15 residues.

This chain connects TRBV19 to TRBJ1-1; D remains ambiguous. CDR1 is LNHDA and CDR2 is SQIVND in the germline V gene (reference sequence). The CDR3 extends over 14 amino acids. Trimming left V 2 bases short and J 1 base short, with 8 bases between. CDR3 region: CASSITTENTEAFF. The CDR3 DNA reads TGTGCCAGTAGTATAACAACAGAGAACACTGAAGCTTTCTTT.

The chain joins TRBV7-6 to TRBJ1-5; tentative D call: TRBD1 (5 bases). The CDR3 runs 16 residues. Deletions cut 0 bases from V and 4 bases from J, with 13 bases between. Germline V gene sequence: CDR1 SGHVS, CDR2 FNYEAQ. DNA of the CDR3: TGTGCCAGCAGCTTAGCACCGGGACGAGTTAATCAGCCCCAGCATTTT. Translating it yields CASSLAPGRVNQPQHF.

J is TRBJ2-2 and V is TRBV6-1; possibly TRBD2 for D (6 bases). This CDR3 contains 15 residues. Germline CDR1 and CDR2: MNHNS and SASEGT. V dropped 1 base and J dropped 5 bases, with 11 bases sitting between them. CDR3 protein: CASSEVGGGTGELFF. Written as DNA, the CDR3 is TGTGCCAGCAGTGAAGTCGGGGGAGGAACCGGGGAGCTGTTTTTT.

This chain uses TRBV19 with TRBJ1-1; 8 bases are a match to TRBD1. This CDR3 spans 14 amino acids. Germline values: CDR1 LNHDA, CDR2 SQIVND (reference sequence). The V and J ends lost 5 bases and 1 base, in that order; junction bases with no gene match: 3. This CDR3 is CASSGQGRNTEAFF. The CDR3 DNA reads TGTGCCAGTAGTGGACAGGGACGGAACACTGAAGCTTTCTTT.

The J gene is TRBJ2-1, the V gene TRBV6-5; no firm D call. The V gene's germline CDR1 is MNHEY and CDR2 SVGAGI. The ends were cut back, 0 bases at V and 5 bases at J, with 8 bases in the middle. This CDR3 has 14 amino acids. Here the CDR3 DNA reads TGTGCCAGCAGTTACTCGACCACGGACAATGAGCAGTTCTTC. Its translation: CASSYSTTDNEQFF.

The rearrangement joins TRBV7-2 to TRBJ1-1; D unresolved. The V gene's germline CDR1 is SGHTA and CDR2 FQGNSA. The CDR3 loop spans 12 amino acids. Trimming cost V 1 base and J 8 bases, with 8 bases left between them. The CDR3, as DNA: TGTGCCAGCAGCTTAGATCGGGGAGAAGCTTTCTTT. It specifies CASSLDRGEAFF.

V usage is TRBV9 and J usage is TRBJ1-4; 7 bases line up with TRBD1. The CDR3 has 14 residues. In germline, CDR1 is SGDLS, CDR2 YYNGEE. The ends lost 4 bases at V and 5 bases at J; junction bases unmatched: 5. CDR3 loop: CASSLTGLNEKLFF. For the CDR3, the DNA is TGTGCCAGCAGCCTGACAGGGCTAAATGAAAAACTGTTTTTT. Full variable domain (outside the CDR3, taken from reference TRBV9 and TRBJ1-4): DSGVTQTPKHLITATGQRVTLRCSPRSGDLSVYWYQQSLDQGLQFLIQYYNGEERAKGNILERFSAQQFPDLHSELNLSSLELGDSALYFCASSLTGLNEKLFFGSGTQLSVL.

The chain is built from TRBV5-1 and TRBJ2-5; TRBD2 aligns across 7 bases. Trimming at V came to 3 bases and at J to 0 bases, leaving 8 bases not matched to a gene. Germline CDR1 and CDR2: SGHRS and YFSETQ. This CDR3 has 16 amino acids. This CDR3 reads CASSWREGEDQETQYF. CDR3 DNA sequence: TGCGCCAGCAGCTGGAGGGAGGGAGAGGACCAAGAGACCCAGTACTTC. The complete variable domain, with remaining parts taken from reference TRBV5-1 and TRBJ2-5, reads KAGVTQTPRYLIKTRGQQVTLSCSPISGHRSVSWYQQTPGQGLQFLFEYFSETQRNKGNFPGRFSGRQFSNSRSEMNVSTLELGDSALYLCASSWREGEDQETQYFGPGTRLLVL.

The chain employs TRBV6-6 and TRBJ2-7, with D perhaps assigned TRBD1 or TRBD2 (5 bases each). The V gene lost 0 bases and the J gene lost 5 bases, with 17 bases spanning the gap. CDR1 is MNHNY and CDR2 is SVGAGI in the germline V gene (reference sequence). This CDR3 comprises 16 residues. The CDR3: CASSYSMVRESDEQYF. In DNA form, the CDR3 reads TGTGCCAGCAGTTACTCGATGGTCAGGGAGTCCGACGAGCAGTACTTC.

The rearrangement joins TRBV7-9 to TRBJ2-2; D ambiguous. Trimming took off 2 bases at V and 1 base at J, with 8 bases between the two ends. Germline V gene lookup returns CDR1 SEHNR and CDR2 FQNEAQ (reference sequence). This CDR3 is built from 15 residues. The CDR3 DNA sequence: TGTGCCAGCAGCTTATGGGCAGGGAACACCGGGGAGCTGTTTTTT. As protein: CASSLWAGNTGELFF. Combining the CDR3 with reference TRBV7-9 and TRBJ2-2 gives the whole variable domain DTGVSQNPRHKITKRGQNVTFRCDPISEHNRLYWYRQTLGQGPEFLTYFQNEAQLEKSRLLSDRFSAERPKGSFSTLEIQRTEQGDSAMYLCASSLWAGNTGELFFGEGSRLTVL.

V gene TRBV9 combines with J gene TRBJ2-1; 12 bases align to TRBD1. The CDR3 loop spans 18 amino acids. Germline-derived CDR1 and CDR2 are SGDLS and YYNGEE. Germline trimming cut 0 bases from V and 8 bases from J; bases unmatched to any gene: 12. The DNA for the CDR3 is TGTGCCAGCAGCGTAGCATATACCGGGACAGGGGGCCGGGATGAGCAGTTCTTC. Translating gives CASSVAYTGTGGRDEQFF.

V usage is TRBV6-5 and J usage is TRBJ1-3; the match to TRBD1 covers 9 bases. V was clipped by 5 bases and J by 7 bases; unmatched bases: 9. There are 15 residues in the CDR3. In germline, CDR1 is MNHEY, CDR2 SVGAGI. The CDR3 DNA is TGTGCCAGCAGTCCGAGACAGGGGGTGGTGAACACCATATATTTT. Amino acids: CASSPRQGVVNTIYF.

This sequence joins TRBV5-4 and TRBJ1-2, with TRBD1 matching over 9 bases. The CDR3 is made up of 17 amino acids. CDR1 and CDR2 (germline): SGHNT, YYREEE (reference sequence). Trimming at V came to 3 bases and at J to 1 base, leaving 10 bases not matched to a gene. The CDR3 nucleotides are TGTGCCAGCAGCTCCACAAGCTGGGACAGGGATAACTATGGCTACACCTTC. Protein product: CASSSTSWDRDNYGYTF.

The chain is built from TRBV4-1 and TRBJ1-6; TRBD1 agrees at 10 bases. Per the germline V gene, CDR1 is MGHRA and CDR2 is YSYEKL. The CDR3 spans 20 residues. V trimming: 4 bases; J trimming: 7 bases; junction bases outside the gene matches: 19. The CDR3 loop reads CASSPDLTGGSFSRNSPLHF. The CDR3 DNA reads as TGCGCCAGCAGCCCAGACTTGACAGGGGGCAGTTTCAGTAGGAATTCACCCCTCCACTTT.

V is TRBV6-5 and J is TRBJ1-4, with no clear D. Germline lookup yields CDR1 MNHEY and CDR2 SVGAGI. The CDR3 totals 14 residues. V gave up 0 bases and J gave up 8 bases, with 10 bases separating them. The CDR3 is CASSYSKAGEKLFF. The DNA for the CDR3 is TGTGCCAGCAGTTACTCGAAAGCGGGGGAAAAACTGTTTTTT.

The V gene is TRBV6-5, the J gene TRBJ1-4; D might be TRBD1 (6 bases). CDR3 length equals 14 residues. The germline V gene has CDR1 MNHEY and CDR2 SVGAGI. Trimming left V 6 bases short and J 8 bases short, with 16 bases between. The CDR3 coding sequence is TGTGCCAGCAGCTTATCCAGGGGTTGGGAAAAACTGTTTTTT. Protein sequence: CASSLSRGWEKLFF.

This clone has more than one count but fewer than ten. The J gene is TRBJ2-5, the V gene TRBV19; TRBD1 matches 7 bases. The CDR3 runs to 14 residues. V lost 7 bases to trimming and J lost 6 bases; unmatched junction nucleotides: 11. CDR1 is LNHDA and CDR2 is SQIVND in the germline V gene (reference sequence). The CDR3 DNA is TGTGCCAGTACTAGGACAGGATTCGAAAAGACCCAGTACTTC. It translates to CASTRTGFEKTQYF.

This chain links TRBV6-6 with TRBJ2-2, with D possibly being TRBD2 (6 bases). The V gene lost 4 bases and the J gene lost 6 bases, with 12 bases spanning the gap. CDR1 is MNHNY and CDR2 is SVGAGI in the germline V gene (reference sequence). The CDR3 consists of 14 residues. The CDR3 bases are TGTGCCAGCAGTTCCCCCCCGGGGGCCGGGGAGCTGTTTTTT. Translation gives CASSSPPGAGELFF.

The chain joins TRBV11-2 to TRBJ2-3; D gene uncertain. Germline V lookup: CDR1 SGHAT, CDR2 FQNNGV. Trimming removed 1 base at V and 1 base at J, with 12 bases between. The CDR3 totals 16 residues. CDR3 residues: CASSLGGGAGTDTQYF. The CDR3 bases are TGTGCCAGCAGCTTAGGAGGCGGCGCGGGCACAGATACGCAGTATTTT.

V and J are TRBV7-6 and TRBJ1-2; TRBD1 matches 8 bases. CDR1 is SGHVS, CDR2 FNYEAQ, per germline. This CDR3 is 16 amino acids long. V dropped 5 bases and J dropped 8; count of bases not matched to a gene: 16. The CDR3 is CASSDGTGGVSRGYTF. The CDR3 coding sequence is TGTGCCAGCAGCGACGGGACAGGAGGGGTTTCGCGGGGCTACACCTTC.

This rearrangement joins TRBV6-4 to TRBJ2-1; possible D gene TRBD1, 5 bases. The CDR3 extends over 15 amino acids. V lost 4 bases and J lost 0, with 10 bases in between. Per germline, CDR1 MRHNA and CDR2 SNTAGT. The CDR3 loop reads CASSVQESSYNEQFF. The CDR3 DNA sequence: TGTGCCAGCAGTGTACAGGAAAGCTCCTACAATGAGCAGTTCTTC.

The DNA for the CDR3 is TGTGCCAGCGGCCGTTCGACAGGGGGAAATTCACCCCTCCACTTT. This gives the protein CASGRSTGGNSPLHF. The chain couples TRBV2 to TRBJ1-6, with TRBD1 matching over 9 bases. Per the germline V gene, CDR1 is SNHLY and CDR2 is FYNNEI. The CDR3 runs to 15 residues. The V and J ends lost 8 bases and 7 bases, in that order; junction bases with no gene match: 9.